The 27 T cell receptor beta chains presented below share a single source sample, sequenced in a study of blood T cell repertoires in COVID-19. The data were produced by immunoSEQ multiplex PCR, yet TCRdb's version contains in-frame clones alone and is incomplete. The table has approximately 240,000 clones, 70% to 90% seen once. Sequenced sample: peripheral blood. These TCRs come from a woman aged 30 to 39 who had recovered from COVID-19.

The chain recombines TRBV9 with TRBJ2-3; 7 nucleotides match TRBD1. Germline V gene lookup returns CDR1 SGDLS and CDR2 YYNGEE. V gave up 3 bases and J gave up 6 bases; unmatched junction bases: 13. There are 16 residues in the CDR3. As DNA, the CDR3 is TGTGCCAGCAGCGGAGACGACAGGGCCAGGGCGGATACGCAGTATTTT. Translated, it gives CASSGDDRARADTQYF.

The CDR3 DNA is TGTGCCAGCAGTCGGGGGGTCCGCACAGATACGCAGTATTTT. This sequence encodes CASSRGVRTDTQYF. The V call is TRBV11-2, the J call TRBJ2-3, with 7 positions matching TRBD2. This CDR3 contains 14 residues. V shed 6 bases, J shed 1 base, and the junction held 4 bases outside the gene matches. CDR1 SGHAT and CDR2 FQNNGV come from the germline V gene. The variable domain in full, completed from reference TRBV11-2 and TRBJ2-3, reads EAGVAQSPRYKIIEKRQSVAFWCNPISGHATLYWYQQILGQGPKLLIQFQNNGVVDDSQLPKDRFSAERLKGVDSTLKIQPAKLEDSAVYLCASSRGVRTDTQYFGPGTRLTVL.

The V and J genes are TRBV11-3 and TRBJ2-1; 9 bases are a match to TRBD2. CDR1 is SGHNT and CDR2 is YENEEA in the germline V gene. The length of the CDR3 is 15 residues. The V gene end was trimmed by 6 bases and the J gene end by 7 bases; junction bases not matched to a gene: 10. The CDR3 spells CASSPSGAKPNEQFF. The CDR3 DNA reads TGTGCCAGCAGTCCTAGCGGGGCTAAACCGAATGAGCAGTTCTTC.

As to this clone: One junction end does not reproduce the germline sequence, and a read error may be involved. This sequence joins TRBV5-1 and TRBJ2-2; 9 bases line up with TRBD2. This CDR3 is 16 amino acids long. Looked up from germline, CDR1 is SGHRS and CDR2 is YFSETQ. The DNA for the CDR3 is TGCGCCCGCAGCTTGGCCGGCGGGGGGGCCGGCGGGGAGCTGTTTTTT. The encoded protein is CARSLAGGGAGGELFF.

J is TRBJ2-7 and V is TRBV7-7; 7 bases agree with TRBD2. Germline V gene lookup returns CDR1 SSHAT and CDR2 FNYEAQ (reference sequence). The J segment lost 5 bases and the V segment lost 5 bases, leaving 9 bases of the junction unmatched. The CDR3 covers 14 residues. The CDR3 nucleotides are TGTGCCAGCAGCCAAACGGATGGGGGGGACGAGCAGTACTTC. It specifies CASSQTDGGDEQYF. Combining the CDR3 with reference TRBV7-7 and TRBJ2-7 gives the whole variable domain GAGVSQSPRYKVTKRGQDVTLRCDPISSHATLYWYQQALGQGPEFLTYFNYEAQPDKSGLPSDRFSAERPEGSISTLTIQRTEQRDSAMYRCASSQTDGGDEQYFGPGTRLTVT.

The V and J genes are TRBV21-1 and TRBJ1-3; the D call in the table, TRBD1, was not verified against the DNA. TRBV21-1 corresponds to a pseudogene. The CDR3 runs to 15 residues. The CDR3 DNA is TGTGCCAGCGGTCGGAGACAGCTCTCTGGAAACACCATATATTTT. Translating it yields CASGRRQLSGNTIYF.

The chain employs TRBV2 and TRBJ1-2; 11 bases map to TRBD1. V gave up 8 bases and J gave up 2 bases; unmatched junction bases: 4. Germline assignment: CDR1 SNHLY and CDR2 FYNNEI. The length of the CDR3 is 14 residues. The CDR3 here is CASGQGALNYGYTF. The DNA of the CDR3 is TGTGCCAGCGGACAGGGGGCATTGAACTATGGCTACACCTTC.

This chain links TRBV5-1 with TRBJ2-5; TRBD2 matches at 8 bases. There are 13 residues in the CDR3. Germline V gene sequence: CDR1 SGHRS, CDR2 YFSETQ. The junction had 3 bases not matched to a gene; V was cut back by 4 bases and J by 4 bases. This chain's CDR3 is CASSNLAGETQYF. CDR3 DNA: TGCGCCAGCAGCAACCTAGCGGGAGAGACCCAGTACTTC.

This clone was observed a single time. This chain joins TRBV11-3 and TRBJ2-1, with TRBD2 matching over 8 bases. CDR1 is SGHNT and CDR2 is YENEEA in the germline V gene. This CDR3 has 14 residues. V trimming: 3 bases; J trimming: 9 bases; junction bases outside the gene matches: 7. CDR3 nucleotide sequence: TGTGCCAGCAGCTTCGGGGGGGCTTTGCGTGAGCAGTTCTTC. The encoded protein is CASSFGGALREQFF.

This chain links TRBV6-5 with TRBJ2-7, with D unclear. CDR3 length: 15 amino acids. The germline CDR1 and CDR2 sequences are MNHEY and SVGAGI. The V end lost 4 bases, the J end lost 3 bases, and 16 bases lay between the germline ends. This chain's CDR3 is CASSSLPRVGYEQYF. CDR3 sequence (DNA): TGTGCCAGCAGTTCTCTTCCACGGGTTGGCTACGAGCAGTACTTC.

This chain's CDR3 is CASSQEGQADIQYF. CDR3 DNA sequence: TGCGCCAGCAGCCAAGAGGGACAGGCAGACATTCAGTACTTC. This sequence joins TRBV4-1 and TRBJ2-4, with 8 bases aligning to TRBD1. The CDR3 is made up of 14 amino acids. Germline V gives CDR1 MGHRA, CDR2 YSYEKL. The V and J ends lost 0 bases and 8 bases, in that order; junction bases with no gene match: 3.

This sequence joins TRBV5-4 and TRBJ2-7, with a weak D call TRBD2 (7 bases). In germline, CDR1 is SGHNT, CDR2 YYREEE (reference sequence). The CDR3 has 17 residues. V lost 0 bases and J 0 bases, leaving 16 bases between the germline ends. The CDR3, as DNA: TGTGCCAGCAGCTTGGGCGGGGGCAGCCCGAGCTCCTACGAGCAGTACTTC. It is translated as CASSLGGGSPSSYEQYF. Full variable domain (outside the CDR3, taken from reference TRBV5-4 and TRBJ2-7): ETGVTQSPTHLIKTRGQQVTLRCSSQSGHNTVSWYQQALGQGPQFIFQYYREEENGRGNFPPRFSGLQFPNYSSELNVNALELDDSALYLCASSLGGGSPSSYEQYFGPGTRLTVT.

This sequence joins TRBV19 and TRBJ1-1; D gene unclear. Trimming pared 3 bases from V and 1 base from J, leaving 12 bases between. The CDR3 extends over 15 amino acids. Germline CDR1 is LNHDA and CDR2 is SQIVND (reference sequence). CDR3 bases: TGTGCCAGTAGTATGGTTACAGCCAGGAACACTGAAGCTTTCTTT. Translating it yields CASSMVTARNTEAFF.

The genes are TRBV19 and TRBJ2-7; 8 nucleotides match TRBD1. V gave up 5 bases and J gave up 2 bases; unmatched junction bases: 8. The CDR3 has 15 residues. Germline-derived CDR1 and CDR2 are LNHDA and SQIVND (reference sequence). The chain's CDR3 is CASSLGTGGTYEQYF. In nucleotides, the CDR3 is TGTGCCAGTAGTCTGGGAACAGGGGGAACCTACGAGCAGTACTTC. Looking up the rest from reference TRBV19 and TRBJ2-7 gives the full variable domain: DGGITQSPKYLFRKEGQNVTLSCEQNLNHDAMYWYRQDPGQGLRLIYYSQIVNDFQKGDIAEGYSVSREKKESFPLTVTSAQKNPTAFYLCASSLGTGGTYEQYFGPGTRLTVT.

The rearrangement uses TRBV3-1 (or the pseudogene TRBV3-2) and TRBJ2-1, with TRBD2 matching over 9 bases. V lost 6 bases and J lost 8; bases outside the gene matches: 11. There are 15 residues in the CDR3. Germline V CDR1 and CDR2: LGHDT, YNNKEL (reference sequence). CDR3 protein: CASSAGGLAKYEQFF. As DNA, the CDR3 is TGTGCCAGCAGTGCCGGAGGACTAGCGAAATATGAGCAGTTCTTC.

This clone occurred a few times. The chain combines TRBV28 with TRBJ1-2; 12 bases are a match to TRBD1. The CDR3 is 14 residues long. With V trimmed by 6 bases and J by 8 bases, 7 bases remained unmatched. Germline V lookup: CDR1 MDHEN, CDR2 SYDVKM. The CDR3 nucleotides read TGTGCCAGCAGCCCCGGGACAGGGGGCGTCGGCTACACCTTC. Amino acids: CASSPGTGGVGYTF.

The gene calls are TRBV3-1 (or the pseudogene TRBV3-2) and TRBJ1-6, with TRBD1 identical over 8 bases. This CDR3 contains 14 residues. Germline V gene sequence: CDR1 LGHDT, CDR2 YNNKEL (reference sequence). V was clipped by 7 bases and J by 10 bases; unmatched bases: 9. CDR3 DNA: TGTGCCAGCACCCGGACAGGGACGGAATCACCCCTCCACTTT. Protein: CASTRTGTESPLHF.

The V gene is TRBV5-1, the J gene TRBJ2-3; 10 nucleotides match TRBD2. Germline V gene lookup returns CDR1 SGHRS and CDR2 YFSETQ. CDR3 size: 18 residues. The trim removed 4 bases at V and 2 bases at J, leaving 13 bases unmatched. This CDR3 is CASSPGPAGGLLTDTQYF. CDR3 nucleotides: TGCGCCAGCAGCCCCGGACCAGCGGGGGGGCTTCTCACAGATACGCAGTATTTT.

V usage is TRBV9 and J usage is TRBJ2-7; D may be TRBD2 (5 bases). This CDR3 comprises 16 residues. V was shortened by 0 bases and J by 3 bases, with 16 bases between the two germline ends. Germline values: CDR1 SGDLS, CDR2 YYNGEE. As DNA, the CDR3 is TGTGCCAGCAGCGTAGGTGGGAGTCCCCCCCTCTACGAGCAGTACTTC. Protein sequence: CASSVGGSPPLYEQYF.

The genes are TRBV10-3 and TRBJ2-5, with TRBD1 identical over 9 bases. The J segment lost 5 bases and the V segment lost 6 bases, leaving 7 bases of the junction unmatched. The CDR3 sequence is 14 residues long. CDR1 ENHRY and CDR2 SYGVKD come from the germline V gene. Here the CDR3 DNA reads TGTGCCATCAGACCACAGGGGGCTCGGGAGACCCAGTACTTC. It is translated as CAIRPQGARETQYF.

The chain carries TRBV6-6 and TRBJ2-7; 7 bases are shared with TRBD1. V shed 5 bases, J shed 4 bases, and the junction held 5 bases outside the gene matches. The CDR3 is 13 amino acids. Germline assignment: CDR1 MNHNY and CDR2 SVGAGI (reference sequence). CDR3 loop: CASSGPTGYEQYF. The CDR3 bases are TGTGCCAGCAGTGGTCCGACAGGGTACGAGCAGTACTTC.

The gene calls are TRBV9 and TRBJ2-5; the match to TRBD2 covers 7 bases. Per germline, CDR1 SGDLS and CDR2 YYNGEE. Trimming took 2 bases from V and 5 from J; bases not matched to a gene: 6. This CDR3 has 14 amino acids. In DNA, the CDR3 is TGTGCCAGCAGCGTCGGGGGGACCCTTGAGACCCAGTACTTC. Encoded protein: CASSVGGTLETQYF.

This rearrangement joins TRBV5-3 to TRBJ2-1, with 8 positions matching TRBD2. TRBV5-3 is noted as an ORF with a role that remains uncertain. V dropped 5 bases and J dropped 1; count of bases not matched to a gene: 8. This CDR3 contains 16 residues. The CDR3: CARRPHGGGSYNEQFF. The CDR3 DNA reads TGTGCCAGAAGACCCCATGGCGGGGGGTCCTACAATGAGCAGTTCTTC.

This clone was recorded a few times. CDR3 amino acids: CASSYEAYNSPLHF. CDR3 in DNA: TGTGCCAGCAGTTACGAGGCTTATAATTCACCCCTCCACTTT. This sequence joins TRBV6-2 or TRBV6-3 and TRBJ1-6, with no clear D. Trimming removed 2 bases at V and 4 bases at J, with 6 bases between. The germline gives CDR1 MNHEY, CDR2 SVGEGT. The CDR3 runs to 14 residues.

The chain carries TRBV27 and TRBJ2-7; TRBD1 agrees at 9 bases. CDR1 and CDR2 from the germline V gene are MNHEY and SMNVEV (reference sequence). V was pared by 0 bases and J by 4 bases, with 4 bases of the junction left unmatched. The CDR3 totals 15 residues. The CDR3 spells CASSLSGTGTYEQYF. Here the CDR3 DNA reads TGTGCCAGCAGTTTATCTGGGACAGGGACTTACGAGCAGTACTTC.

This sequence joins TRBV14 and TRBJ2-7, with 7 bases fitting TRBD1. With 3 bases clipped from V and 0 bases from J, the junction kept 2 bases outside the gene matches. The germline CDR1 and CDR2 sequences are SGHDN and FVKESK. The CDR3 contains 14 residues. DNA of the CDR3: TGTGCCAGCAGCCAGTACAGGGGCTCCTACGAGCAGTACTTC. As protein: CASSQYRGSYEQYF.

This rearrangement joins TRBV4-1 to TRBJ2-4; D perhaps matches TRBD2 (7 bases). CDR1 and CDR2 from the germline V gene are MGHRA and YSYEKL. Deletions cut 0 bases from V and 5 bases from J, with 17 bases between. The CDR3 loop spans 17 amino acids. The CDR3 here is CASSQEGGGGWQNIQYF. The CDR3 DNA is TGCGCCAGCAGCCAAGAAGGCGGGGGCGGATGGCAAAACATTCAGTACTTC.